The 14 T cell receptor beta chains reported below all come from one sample, sequenced in a study of cytomegalovirus exposure and HLA in healthy donors (dated by TCRdb to about 2017). The protocol used for the library was the immunoSEQ multiplex PCR assay. For the multiplex PCR, a mixture combining 60 forward primers for TCR Vbeta segments and 13 reverse primers for TCR Jbeta segments was used. The source is immuneACCESS, and TCRdb retained only in-frame sequences with V and J called. Part of the clones is not carried over; for the studies checked, unresolved V genes explain less than half of this, and the remainder is unexplained. Here the sample has approximately 170,000 clones; approximately 81% occur a single time. The biggest ten clones account for nearly 2.5% of the sample. Material for sequencing was PBMCs. The receptors were sampled from a male donor in good health and CMV-seronegative.

V gene TRBV5-6 combines with J gene TRBJ2-3; 8 nucleotides agree with TRBD1. Trimming took 4 bases from V and 5 from J; bases not matched to a gene: 9. CDR1 is SGHDT, CDR2 YYEEEE, per germline. The CDR3 extends over 15 amino acids. The CDR3 sequence is CASSADRVWGDTQYF. The CDR3 coding sequence is TGTGCCAGCAGCGCGGACAGGGTTTGGGGAGATACGCAGTATTTT.

This clone was counted only a few times. This chain uses TRBV7-3 with TRBJ1-2; a possible D gene is TRBD1 (6 bases). CDR1 and CDR2 (germline): SGHTA, FQGTGA. With 2 bases removed from V and 4 bases from J, the gap between germline ends came to 8 bases. This CDR3 is 13 amino acids long. The chain's CDR3 is CASSLRRGYGYTF. DNA of the CDR3: TGTGCCAGCAGCTTACGCAGGGGCTATGGCTACACCTTC.

V gene TRBV7-6 combines with J gene TRBJ1-2, with a tentative D call TRBD1 (6 bases). V lost 5 bases, J lost 3 bases, and 13 bases lay in between. The CDR3 covers 14 residues. Germline V gene data show CDR1 as SGHVS and CDR2 as FNYEAQ. The CDR3 nucleotides are TGTGCCAGCAGCCCGGCAGGGGTGGACTATGGCTACACCTTC. As protein: CASSPAGVDYGYTF.

The CDR3 reads CASSYLSGTQYF. The CDR3 DNA reads TGTGCCAGCAGTTACCTTTCCGGGACCCAGTACTTC. The J gene is TRBJ2-5, the V gene TRBV6-5, with no clear D. The CDR3 runs to 12 residues. Trimming pared 2 bases from V and 7 bases from J, leaving 8 bases between. Germline CDR1 is MNHEY and CDR2 is SVGAGI.

The CDR3 sequence: CASSPGRMGDTQYF. CDR3 in DNA: TGTGCCAGCAGCCCAGGGAGGATGGGGGATACGCAGTATTTT. The chain combines TRBV27 with TRBJ2-3, with D possibly being TRBD2 (6 bases). Germline-derived CDR1 and CDR2 are MNHEY and SMNVEV (reference sequence). CDR3 length equals 14 residues. Trimming stripped 6 bases from V and 6 bases from J, with 16 bases between.

The chain carries TRBV1 and TRBJ1-5; whether TRBD1, the table's D call, matches the DNA was not checked. TRBV1 has pseudogene status. This CDR3 contains 17 residues. The DNA for the CDR3 is TGCACCAGCAGCCACACAGGGTATGCCCTTAGCAATCAGCCCCAGCATTTT. Amino acid sequence: CTSSHTGYALSNQPQHF.

The J gene is TRBJ2-1, the V gene TRBV27; TRBD2 might be the D (5 bases). From germline, CDR1 is MNHEY and CDR2 SMNVEV (reference sequence). V lost 6 bases to trimming and J lost 6 bases, with 15 bases between them. The CDR3 runs 14 residues. The chain's CDR3 is CASRPVREFNEQFF. In nucleotides, the CDR3 is TGTGCCAGCAGGCCTGTGAGGGAGTTCAATGAGCAGTTCTTC.

The chain carries TRBV5-4 and TRBJ1-4, with D perhaps matching TRBD1 (5 bases). Germline V CDR1 and CDR2: SGHNT, YYREEE (reference sequence). The CDR3 length is 15 residues. V was shortened by 4 bases and J by 0 bases, with 10 bases between the two germline ends. CDR3 nucleotides: TGTGCCAGCAGCCGTACAGGATCAACTAATGAAAAACTGTTTTTT. It yields the protein CASSRTGSTNEKLFF.

This chain connects TRBV7-9 to TRBJ2-1; D is possibly TRBD2 (6 bases). Germline V gene lookup returns CDR1 SEHNR and CDR2 FQNEAQ (reference sequence). The germline V and J ends were trimmed by 1 base and 4 bases, with 11 bases remaining between them. The CDR3 loop spans 15 amino acids. The CDR3 loop is CASSLGVAEYNEQFF. The CDR3 DNA follows: TGTGCCAGCAGCTTAGGGGTAGCGGAGTACAATGAGCAGTTCTTC.

The chain recombines TRBV18 with TRBJ1-5; possible D gene TRBD1, 5 bases. The germline CDR1 and CDR2 sequences are KGHSH and LQKENI. This CDR3 is 15 amino acids long. Between the trimmed V and J ends, which lost 6 bases and 1 base, there was a span of 13 bases. The CDR3 coding sequence is TGTGCCAGCTCCCGGGGGAGAGACAGCAATCAGCCCCAGCATTTT. It specifies CASSRGRDSNQPQHF.

This chain joins TRBV27 and TRBJ1-2; D remains unclear. V was trimmed by 3 bases and J by 8 bases, leaving 10 bases between them. This CDR3 is built from 12 residues. Germline CDR1 and CDR2: MNHEY and SMNVEV (reference sequence). CDR3 region: CASSFNGGGYTF. CDR3 DNA sequence: TGTGCCAGCAGTTTTAATGGAGGAGGCTACACCTTC.

The J gene is TRBJ2-2, the V gene TRBV5-4, with 7 bases aligning to TRBD2. Looked up from germline, CDR1 is SGHNT and CDR2 is YYREEE (reference sequence). V dropped 3 bases and J dropped 8; count of bases not matched to a gene: 13. The CDR3 sequence is 16 residues long. CDR3 nucleotide sequence: TGTGCCAGCAGCTCGGCGACTAGCCCAGGGTCTGGGGAGCTGTTTTTT. Translating gives CASSSATSPGSGELFF.

The V gene is TRBV4-1, the J gene TRBJ2-7, with D unclear. Germline V CDR1 and CDR2: MGHRA, YSYEKL. The V and J ends lost 1 base and 2 bases respectively, with 6 bases between them. This CDR3 has 13 amino acids. The CDR3 DNA reads TGCGCCAGCAGCCAAGGTGTCACCTACGAGCAGTACTTC. Its protein product is CASSQGVTYEQYF.

The chain couples TRBV18 to TRBJ2-2, with 8 bases identical to TRBD1. Germline V CDR1 and CDR2: KGHSH, LQKENI. This CDR3 region has 17 residues. V lost 3 bases and J lost 4; bases outside the gene matches: 10. For the CDR3, the DNA is TGTGCCAGCTCACCTCGCCTTGGACAGGGTGGCACCGGGGAGCTGTTTTTT. Translation gives CASSPRLGQGGTGELFF. Supplemented by reference TRBV18 and TRBJ2-2, the full variable domain reads NAGVMQNPRHLVRRRGQEARLRCSPMKGHSHVYWYRQLPEEGLKFMVYLQKENIIDESGMPKERFSAEFPKEGPSILRIQQVVRGDSAAYFCASSPRLGQGGTGELFFGEGSRLTVL.